These 23 T cell receptor beta chains were all obtained from the same sample, sequenced in a study of CD4+ T cells in melanoma. Clones were read by immunoSEQ multiplex PCR, and TCRdb kept only the in-frame ones, dropping some. The sample shows more than 110,000 clones, about nine tenths of them seen only once. The receptor source for this set is a human donor with melanoma.

The chain recombines TRBV10-2 with TRBJ1-5; D not resolved. The germline gives CDR1 WSHSY, CDR2 SAAADI. There are 15 residues in the CDR3. V was clipped by 3 bases and J by 0 bases, with 9 bases between them. CDR3 region: CASSDRAYSNQPQHF. The DNA for the CDR3 is TGCGCCAGCAGTGACCGGGCTTATAGCAATCAGCCCCAGCATTTT.

The chain links TRBV18 to TRBJ2-5; 10 bases align to TRBD1. The germline V gene has CDR1 KGHSH and CDR2 LQKENI. After removal of 4 bases from V and 5 bases from J, the junction contained 7 bases not matched to a gene. CDR3 length: 15 amino acids. The CDR3 loop is CASSRDRGREETQYF. The CDR3 bases are TGTGCCAGCTCACGGGACAGGGGACGGGAGGAGACCCAGTACTTC.

This clone was recorded only once. This rearrangement joins TRBV5-1 to TRBJ2-1; 8 nucleotides agree with TRBD2. The V and J ends lost 3 bases and 6 bases, in that order; junction bases with no gene match: 23. CDR1 is SGHRS and CDR2 is YFSETQ in the germline V gene. The CDR3 runs 20 residues. CDR3 DNA: TGCGCCAGCAGCTCGGGGGGACTAGGGGCGGGGGGCCGGATTGTCAATGAGCAGTTCTTC. It codes for CASSSGGLGAGGRIVNEQFF.

The DNA for the CDR3 is TGTGCCAGCTACCCCGGGACAGGGGGCACAGATACGCAGTATTTT. As protein: CASYPGTGGTDTQYF. The rearrangement joins TRBV2 to TRBJ2-3; TRBD1 aligns across 10 bases. V was pared by 8 bases and J by 1 base, with 6 bases of the junction left unmatched. CDR1 and CDR2 (germline): SNHLY, FYNNEI. The length of the CDR3 is 15 residues.

The rearrangement links TRBV7-9 to TRBJ2-7; 7 positions match TRBD1. The length of the CDR3 is 14 residues. Germline-derived CDR1 and CDR2 are SEHNR and FQNEAQ (reference sequence). After removal of 5 bases from V and 2 bases from J, the junction contained 6 bases not matched to a gene. The CDR3: CASSRGQSTYEQYF. The CDR3, as DNA: TGTGCCAGCAGCCGGGGACAGAGTACCTACGAGCAGTACTTC.

This clone appeared a few times. The rearrangement joins TRBV19 to TRBJ1-3; 7 bases agree with TRBD1. The ends lost 1 base at V and 2 bases at J; junction bases unmatched: 5. Germline V gene sequence: CDR1 LNHDA, CDR2 SQIVND (reference sequence). This CDR3 spans 16 amino acids. The CDR3 DNA sequence: TGTGCCAGTAGTATAGGGTACGGGACAGCTGGAAACACCATATATTTT. Translation gives CASSIGYGTAGNTIYF.

The rearrangement uses TRBV5-1 and TRBJ2-2, with no clear D. CDR1 SGHRS and CDR2 YFSETQ come from the germline V gene. V was cut by 5 bases and J by 3 bases, with 11 bases left in between. There are 14 residues in the CDR3. CDR3 protein: CASRPRVDTGELFF. In DNA form, the CDR3 reads TGCGCCAGCAGACCCCGCGTGGACACCGGGGAGCTGTTTTTT.

This chain links TRBV2 with TRBJ1-2; TRBD1 agrees at 7 bases. The V gene's germline CDR1 is SNHLY and CDR2 FYNNEI. This CDR3 comprises 13 residues. After removal of 5 bases from V and 2 bases from J, the junction contained 2 bases not matched to a gene. The CDR3 DNA reads as TGTGCCAGCAGTTCGGGACAGAACTATGGCTACACCTTC. Its translation: CASSSGQNYGYTF.

The V gene is TRBV5-1, the J gene TRBJ2-1, with 14 bases lining up with TRBD2. Trimming at V came to 4 bases and at J to 7 bases, leaving 7 bases not matched to a gene. The CDR3 covers 16 residues. CDR1 is SGHRS, CDR2 YFSETQ, per germline. Here the CDR3 DNA reads TGCGCCAGCAGCCAAGGGGGACTAGCGGGGGAGAATGAGCAGTTCTTC. Amino acid sequence: CASSQGGLAGENEQFF.

In this sample, this clone turned up a few times. The chain links TRBV5-1 to TRBJ2-7; D remains unclear. This CDR3 spans 14 amino acids. From germline, CDR1 is SGHRS and CDR2 YFSETQ. The germline V and J ends were trimmed by 2 bases and 7 bases, with 16 bases remaining between them. This CDR3 reads CASSFRAIPREQYF. For the CDR3, the DNA is TGCGCCAGCAGCTTCCGCGCCATTCCTCGGGAGCAGTACTTC.

The chain is built from TRBV30 and TRBJ1-2, with a tentative D call TRBD1 (6 bases). The CDR3 runs to 17 residues. CDR1 and CDR2 from the germline V gene are GTSNPN and SVGIG (reference sequence). Trimming shortened V by 2 bases and J by 7 bases, and 26 bases separated the two germline ends. Here the CDR3 DNA reads TGTGCCTGGAGTACGGCCATCGCTACAGGGAGGTTTTCTGGCTACACCTTC. It encodes CAWSTAIATGRFSGYTF.

The chain couples TRBV30 to TRBJ1-4, with D unresolved. The germline V gene encodes CDR1 GTSNPN and CDR2 SVGIG (reference sequence). CDR3 length equals 13 residues. Trimming removed 3 bases at V and 7 bases at J, with 12 bases between. The CDR3 loop is CAWSSYRTEKLFF. For the CDR3, the DNA is TGTGCCTGGAGCTCCTACCGGACTGAAAAACTGTTTTTT.

The chain joins TRBV5-1 to TRBJ1-2; D ambiguous. Germline V CDR1 and CDR2: SGHRS, YFSETQ. V was trimmed by 3 bases and J by 0 bases, leaving 6 bases between them. CDR3 length equals 13 residues. The DNA for the CDR3 is TGCGCCAGCAGCTCGGGCCCTAACTATGGCTACACCTTC. Residues: CASSSGPNYGYTF.

The chain is built from TRBV4-1 and TRBJ2-5, with 8 bases aligning to TRBD2. The CDR3 loop spans 17 amino acids. V shed 4 bases, J shed 5 bases, and the junction held 15 bases outside the gene matches. Looked up from germline, CDR1 is MGHRA and CDR2 is YSYEKL. The CDR3 here is CASSPGGRGGARETQYF. CDR3 DNA: TGCGCCAGCAGCCCCGGCGGTCGGGGGGGGGCCCGGGAGACCCAGTACTTC.

The chain combines TRBV7-3 with TRBJ1-1; D is possibly TRBD1 (6 bases). Per the germline V gene, CDR1 is SGHTA and CDR2 is FQGTGA. This CDR3 is built from 12 residues. V was cut by 5 bases and J by 11 bases, with 15 bases left in between. CDR3 sequence: CASSPEGGVAFF. The CDR3 DNA follows: TGTGCCAGCAGCCCGGAAGGGGGGGTCGCTTTCTTT.

The V and J genes are TRBV4-2 and TRBJ1-3; D gene uncertain. Trimming stripped 1 base from V and 2 bases from J, with 6 bases between. Per germline, CDR1 LGHNA and CDR2 YNFKEQ. CDR3 length: 14 amino acids. The CDR3 loop is CASSQAITGNTIYF. The CDR3 DNA sequence: TGTGCCAGCAGCCAAGCCATAACTGGAAACACCATATATTTT.

This clone was picked up one time. The CDR3 region has the DNA TGTGCCAGCTCACCTAGTCAGAGCTCCTACGAGCAGTACTTC. Its translation is CASSPSQSSYEQYF. The J gene is TRBJ2-7, the V gene TRBV18, with D hard to call. Between the trimmed V and J ends, which lost 3 bases and 0 bases, there was a span of 9 bases. Germline V CDR1 and CDR2: KGHSH, LQKENI. This CDR3 comprises 14 residues.

The V call is TRBV30, the J call TRBJ2-4; tentatively, D is TRBD2 (6 bases). This CDR3 contains 14 residues. Germline CDR1 and CDR2: GTSNPN and SVGIG (reference sequence). In nucleotides, the CDR3 is TGTGCAACTTCTACGGAGGGGATCTGGAACATTCAGTACTTC. Protein: CATSTEGIWNIQYF.

The J gene is TRBJ1-2, the V gene TRBV6-1; D unresolved. Germline V gives CDR1 MNHNS, CDR2 SASEGT. The CDR3 is made up of 15 amino acids. V was pared by 2 bases and J by 4 bases, with 14 bases between. DNA for the CDR3: TGTGCCAGCAGTGAAATTAGAGGGCAGTCCTATGGCTACACCTTC. The encoded protein is CASSEIRGQSYGYTF.

The chain uses TRBV5-1 and TRBJ1-2, with D possibly matching TRBD1 (5 bases). This CDR3 contains 13 residues. V dropped 5 bases and J dropped 4 bases, with 12 bases sitting between them. Germline loops: CDR1 SGHRS, CDR2 YFSETQ. In DNA, the CDR3 is TGCGCCAGCAGAACGGGACTACTCTATGGCTACACCTTC. It encodes CASRTGLLYGYTF.

The chain has TRBV9 and TRBJ2-7; 13 bases match TRBD2. V shed 1 base and J 5 bases; nucleotides not matched to a gene: 3. The CDR3 has 15 amino acids. Germline lookup yields CDR1 SGDLS and CDR2 YYNGEE. The DNA for the CDR3 is TGTGCCAGCAGCGTACAAGGGACTAGCGGGGACGAGCAGTACTTC. Amino acid sequence: CASSVQGTSGDEQYF.

The chain is built from TRBV21-1 and TRBJ1-3. TRBV21-1 constitutes a pseudogene. CDR3 length equals 22 residues. CDR3 region: CASSQKFRAAGGDCDSGNTIYF. CDR3 DNA sequence: TGTGCCAGCAGCCAAAAATTTAGGGCAGCCGGCGGGGACTGCGACTCTGGAAACACCATATATTTT.

Concerning this clone: Other DNA sequences in this sample translate to the same CDR3. V gene TRBV6-1 combines with J gene TRBJ2-7, with 9 bases identical to TRBD2. V lost 1 base, J lost 2 bases, and 3 bases stayed unmatched. The CDR3 length is 15 residues. Germline assignment: CDR1 MNHNS and CDR2 SASEGT. CDR3 sequence reads: CASSEVAGGPYEQYF. In DNA, the CDR3 is TGTGCCAGCAGTGAAGTCGCGGGGGGGCCCTACGAGCAGTACTTC.